This T cell receptor (beta chain) was retrieved from a study of technical replicates of blood from several donors. Here immunoSEQ multiplex PCR was the method, and the copy in TCRdb shows in-frame clones only, minus some. Here the sample spans tens of thousands of clones, 85% to 95% being singletons. This clone has just one count. A much larger clone is a single base away; this may be a read error. This CDR3 is also generated by other DNA sequences in the sample. With V trimmed by 6 bases and J by 4 bases, 6 bases remained unmatched. The CDR3 is made up of 13 amino acids. Germline loops: CDR1 MDHEN, CDR2 SYDVKM.

The sequence came from a human donor in good health. V gene TRBV28 combines with J gene TRBJ2-7, with 7 bases lining up with TRBD2. Input material: T cells isolated from PBMCs. This chain's CDR3 is CASRIAGPYEQYF. The CDR3, as DNA: TGTGCCAGCAGGATAGCGGGCCCATACGAGCAGTACTTC.